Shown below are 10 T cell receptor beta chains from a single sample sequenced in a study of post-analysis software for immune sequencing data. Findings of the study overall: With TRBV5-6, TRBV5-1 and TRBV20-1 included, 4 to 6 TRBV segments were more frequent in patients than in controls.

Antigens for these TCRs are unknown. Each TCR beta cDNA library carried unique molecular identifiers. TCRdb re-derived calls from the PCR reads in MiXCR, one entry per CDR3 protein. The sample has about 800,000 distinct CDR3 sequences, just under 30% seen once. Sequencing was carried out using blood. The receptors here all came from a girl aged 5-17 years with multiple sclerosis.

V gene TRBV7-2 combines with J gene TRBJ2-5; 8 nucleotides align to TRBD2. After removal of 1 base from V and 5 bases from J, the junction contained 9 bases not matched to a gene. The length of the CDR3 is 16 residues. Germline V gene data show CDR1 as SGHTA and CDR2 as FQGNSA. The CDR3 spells CASSLGGSGRAETQYF. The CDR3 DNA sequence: TGTGCCAGCAGCTTAGGGGGTTCCGGGAGGGCTGAGACCCAGTACTTC.

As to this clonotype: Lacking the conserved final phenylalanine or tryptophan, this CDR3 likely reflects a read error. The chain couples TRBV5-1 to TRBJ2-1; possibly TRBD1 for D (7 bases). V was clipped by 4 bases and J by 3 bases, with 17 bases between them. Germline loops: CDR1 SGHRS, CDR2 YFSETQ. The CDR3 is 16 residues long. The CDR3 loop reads CASSPGRDRHYNEQFV. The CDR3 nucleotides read TGCGCCAGCAGCCCGGGGCGGGACAGACACTACAATGAGCAGTTCGTC.

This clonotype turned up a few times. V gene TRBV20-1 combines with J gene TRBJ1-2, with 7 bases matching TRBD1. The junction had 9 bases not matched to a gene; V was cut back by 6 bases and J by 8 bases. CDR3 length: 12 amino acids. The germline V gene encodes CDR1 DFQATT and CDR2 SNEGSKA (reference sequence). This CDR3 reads CSATDRERGYTF. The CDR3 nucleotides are TGCAGTGCAACCGACAGGGAACGAGGCTACACCTTC.

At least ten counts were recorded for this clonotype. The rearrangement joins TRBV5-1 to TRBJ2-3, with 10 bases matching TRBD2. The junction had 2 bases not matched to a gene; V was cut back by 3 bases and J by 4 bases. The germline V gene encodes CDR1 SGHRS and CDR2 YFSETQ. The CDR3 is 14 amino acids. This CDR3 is CASSSTSGADTQYF. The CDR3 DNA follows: TGCGCCAGCAGCTCTACTAGCGGGGCAGATACGCAGTATTTT.

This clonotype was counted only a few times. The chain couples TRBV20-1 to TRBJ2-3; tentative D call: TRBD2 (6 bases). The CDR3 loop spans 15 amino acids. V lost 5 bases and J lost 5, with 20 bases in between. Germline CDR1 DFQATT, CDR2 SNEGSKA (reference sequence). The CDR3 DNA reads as TGCAGTGCTCCCCCCGGGCAGGGAGGATTAGATACGCAGTATTTT. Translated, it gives CSAPPGQGGLDTQYF.

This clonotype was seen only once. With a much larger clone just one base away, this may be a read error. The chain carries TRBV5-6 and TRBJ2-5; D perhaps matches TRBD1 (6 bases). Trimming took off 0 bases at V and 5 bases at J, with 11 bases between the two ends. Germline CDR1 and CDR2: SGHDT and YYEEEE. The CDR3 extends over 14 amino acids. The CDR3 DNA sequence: TGTGCCAGCAGCTTGGTCGACAGGAGGGAGACCCAGTACTTC. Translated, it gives CASSLVDRRETQYF.

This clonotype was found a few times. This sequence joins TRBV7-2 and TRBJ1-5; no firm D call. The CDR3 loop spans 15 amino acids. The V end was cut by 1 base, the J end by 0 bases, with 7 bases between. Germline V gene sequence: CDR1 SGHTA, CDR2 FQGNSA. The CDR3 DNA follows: TGTGCCAGCAGCTTAGTGGACGGTAGCAATCAGCCCCAGCATTTT. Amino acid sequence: CASSLVDGSNQPQHF.

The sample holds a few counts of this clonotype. The CDR3 DNA follows: TGTGCCATCAGTAACGATATATCAGGGGCGGGGGAAGCTTTCTTT. Amino acid sequence: CAISNDISGAGEAFF. The rearrangement joins TRBV10-3 to TRBJ1-1; the D gene is possibly TRBD1 (6 bases). The CDR3 sequence is 15 residues long. V was pared by 5 bases and J by 8 bases, with 21 bases between. Germline V lookup: CDR1 ENHRY, CDR2 SYGVKD.

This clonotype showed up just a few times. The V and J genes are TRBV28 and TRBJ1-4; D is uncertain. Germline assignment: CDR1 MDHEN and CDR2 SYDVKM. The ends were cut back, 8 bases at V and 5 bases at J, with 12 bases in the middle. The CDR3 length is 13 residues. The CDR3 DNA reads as TGTGCCAGCTTACCCCCGGGAAATGAAAAACTGTTTTTT. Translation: CASLPPGNEKLFF.

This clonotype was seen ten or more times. The CDR3 sequence is CASSQAPGGDWANYGYTF. The CDR3 nucleotides read TGCGCCAGCAGCCAAGCCCCCGGGGGGGATTGGGCTAACTATGGCTACACCTTC. V gene TRBV4-1 combines with J gene TRBJ1-2; a weak D match, TRBD1 (5 bases). Looked up from germline, CDR1 is MGHRA and CDR2 is YSYEKL. The V gene lost 1 base and the J gene lost 0 bases, with 18 bases spanning the gap. The CDR3 has 18 amino acids.